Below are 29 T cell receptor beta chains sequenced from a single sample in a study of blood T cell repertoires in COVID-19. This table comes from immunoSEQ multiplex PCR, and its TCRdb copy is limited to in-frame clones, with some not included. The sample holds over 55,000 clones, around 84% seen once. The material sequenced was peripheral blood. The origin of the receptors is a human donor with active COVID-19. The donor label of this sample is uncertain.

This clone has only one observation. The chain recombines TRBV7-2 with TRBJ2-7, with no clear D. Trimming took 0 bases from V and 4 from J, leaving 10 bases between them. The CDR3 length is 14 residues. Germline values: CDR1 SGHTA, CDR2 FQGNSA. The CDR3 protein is CASSLAYGYYEQYF. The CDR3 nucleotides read TGTGCCAGCAGCTTAGCCTACGGTTATTACGAGCAGTACTTC.

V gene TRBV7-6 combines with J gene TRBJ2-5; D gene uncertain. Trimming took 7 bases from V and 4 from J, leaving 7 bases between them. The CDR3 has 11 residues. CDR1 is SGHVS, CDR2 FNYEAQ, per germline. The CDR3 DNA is TGTGCCAGCATCTTCGGAGAGACCCAGTACTTC. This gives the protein CASIFGETQYF.

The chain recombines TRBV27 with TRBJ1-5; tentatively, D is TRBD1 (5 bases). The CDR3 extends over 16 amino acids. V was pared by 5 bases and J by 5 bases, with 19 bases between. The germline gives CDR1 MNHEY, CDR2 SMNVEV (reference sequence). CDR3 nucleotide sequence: TGTGCCAGCAGTCCCAGGAAGGAGGGGTTGGATCAGCCCCAGCATTTT. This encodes CASSPRKEGLDQPQHF.

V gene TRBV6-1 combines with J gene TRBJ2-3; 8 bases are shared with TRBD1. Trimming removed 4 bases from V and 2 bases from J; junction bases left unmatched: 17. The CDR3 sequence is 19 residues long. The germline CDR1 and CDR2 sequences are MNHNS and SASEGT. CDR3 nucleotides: TGTGCCAGCAGTGCCGGACAGGGCCCCAATTCCCTCACCACAGATACGCAGTATTTT. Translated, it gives CASSAGQGPNSLTTDTQYF.

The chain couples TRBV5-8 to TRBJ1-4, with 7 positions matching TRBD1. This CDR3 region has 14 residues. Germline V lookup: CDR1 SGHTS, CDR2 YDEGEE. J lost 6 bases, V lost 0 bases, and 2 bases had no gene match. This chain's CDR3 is CASSLETGDEKLFF. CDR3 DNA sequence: TGTGCCAGCAGCTTGGAAACAGGGGATGAAAAACTGTTTTTT.

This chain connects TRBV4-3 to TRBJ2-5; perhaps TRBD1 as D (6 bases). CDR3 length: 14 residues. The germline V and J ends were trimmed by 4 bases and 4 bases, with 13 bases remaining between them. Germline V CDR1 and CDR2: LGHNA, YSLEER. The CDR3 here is CASSRNSRGETQYF. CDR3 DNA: TGCGCCAGCAGCCGTAACTCCAGGGGAGAGACCCAGTACTTC.

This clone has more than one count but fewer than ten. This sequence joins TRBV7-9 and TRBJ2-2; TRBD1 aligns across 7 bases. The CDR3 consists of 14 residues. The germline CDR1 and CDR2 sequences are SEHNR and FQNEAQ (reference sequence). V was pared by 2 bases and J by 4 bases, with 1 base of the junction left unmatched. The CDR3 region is CASSLRQGTGELFF. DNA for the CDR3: TGTGCCAGCAGCTTACGACAGGGCACCGGGGAGCTGTTTTTT.

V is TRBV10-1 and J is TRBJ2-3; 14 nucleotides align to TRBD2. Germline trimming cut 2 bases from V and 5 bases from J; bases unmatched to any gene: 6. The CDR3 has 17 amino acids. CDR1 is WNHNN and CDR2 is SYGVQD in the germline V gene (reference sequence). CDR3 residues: CASSERTSGRCGDTQYF. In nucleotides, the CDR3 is TGCGCCAGCAGTGAGCGGACTAGCGGGAGGTGTGGAGATACGCAGTATTTT.

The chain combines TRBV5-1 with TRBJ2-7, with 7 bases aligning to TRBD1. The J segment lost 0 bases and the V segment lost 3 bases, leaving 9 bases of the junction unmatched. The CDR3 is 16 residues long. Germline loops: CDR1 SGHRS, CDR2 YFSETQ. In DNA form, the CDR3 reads TGCGCCAGCAGCTCTCAAGGACAGGAGAGCTCCTACGAGCAGTACTTC. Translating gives CASSSQGQESSYEQYF.

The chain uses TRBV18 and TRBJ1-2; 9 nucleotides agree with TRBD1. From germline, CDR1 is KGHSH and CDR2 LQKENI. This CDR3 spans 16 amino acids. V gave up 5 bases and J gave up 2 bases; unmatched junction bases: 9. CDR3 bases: TGTGCCAGCTCAGCCGCCGGACAGGGGACCAACTATGGCTACACCTTC. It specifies CASSAAGQGTNYGYTF.

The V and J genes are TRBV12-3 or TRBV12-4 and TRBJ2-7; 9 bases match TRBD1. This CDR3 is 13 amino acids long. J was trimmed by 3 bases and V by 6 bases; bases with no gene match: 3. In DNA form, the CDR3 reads TGTGCCAGCAGGCTGACAGGGGGCTACGAGCAGTACTTC. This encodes CASRLTGGYEQYF.

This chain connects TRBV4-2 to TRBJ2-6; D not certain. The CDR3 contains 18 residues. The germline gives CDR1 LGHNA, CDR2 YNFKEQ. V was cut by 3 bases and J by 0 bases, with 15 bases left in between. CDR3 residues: CASSHGGKSYSGANVLTF. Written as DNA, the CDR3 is TGTGCCAGCAGCCACGGCGGAAAGTCCTACTCTGGGGCCAACGTCCTGACTTTC.

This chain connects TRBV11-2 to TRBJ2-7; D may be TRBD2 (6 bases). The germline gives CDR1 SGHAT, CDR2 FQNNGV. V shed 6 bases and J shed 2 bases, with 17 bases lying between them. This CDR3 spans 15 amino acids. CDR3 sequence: CASRPITGTPYEQYF. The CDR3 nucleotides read TGTGCCAGCAGACCAATCACCGGGACTCCCTACGAGCAGTACTTC.

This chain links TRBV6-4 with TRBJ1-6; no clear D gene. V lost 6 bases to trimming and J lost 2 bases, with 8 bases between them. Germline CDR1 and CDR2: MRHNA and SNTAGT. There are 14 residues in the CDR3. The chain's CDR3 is CASSREPYNSPLHF. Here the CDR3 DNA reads TGTGCCAGCAGCCGCGAACCCTATAATTCACCCCTCCACTTT.

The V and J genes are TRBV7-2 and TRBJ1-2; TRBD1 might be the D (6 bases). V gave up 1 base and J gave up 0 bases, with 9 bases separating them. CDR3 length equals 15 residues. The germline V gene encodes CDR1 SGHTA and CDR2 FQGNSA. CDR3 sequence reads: CASSLETGANYGYTF. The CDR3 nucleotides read TGTGCCAGCAGCTTAGAGACAGGAGCTAACTATGGCTACACCTTC.

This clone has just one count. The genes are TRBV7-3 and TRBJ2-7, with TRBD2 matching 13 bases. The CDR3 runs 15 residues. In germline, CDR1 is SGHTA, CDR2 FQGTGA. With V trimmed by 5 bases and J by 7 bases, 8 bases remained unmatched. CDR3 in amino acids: CASSLGLAGVEEQYF. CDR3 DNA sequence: TGTGCCAGCAGCCTAGGACTAGCGGGAGTGGAGGAGCAGTACTTC.

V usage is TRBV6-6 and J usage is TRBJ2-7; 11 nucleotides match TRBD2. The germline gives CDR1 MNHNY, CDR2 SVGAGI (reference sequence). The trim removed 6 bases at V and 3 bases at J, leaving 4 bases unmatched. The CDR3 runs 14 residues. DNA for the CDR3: TGTGCCAGCAGGCCCACTAGCGGGGGCTACGAGCAGTACTTC. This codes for CASRPTSGGYEQYF.

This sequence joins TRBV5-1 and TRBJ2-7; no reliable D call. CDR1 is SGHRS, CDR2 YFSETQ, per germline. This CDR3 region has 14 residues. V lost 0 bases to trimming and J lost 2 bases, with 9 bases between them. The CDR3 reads CASSLGLGTYEQYF. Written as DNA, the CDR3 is TGCGCCAGCAGCTTGGGACTGGGTACCTACGAGCAGTACTTC.

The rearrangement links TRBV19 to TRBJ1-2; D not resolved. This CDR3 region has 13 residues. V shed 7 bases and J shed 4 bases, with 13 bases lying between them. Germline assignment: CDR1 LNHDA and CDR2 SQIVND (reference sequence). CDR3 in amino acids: CASTPPSSYGYTF. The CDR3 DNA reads TGTGCCAGTACCCCTCCCTCCAGCTATGGCTACACCTTC.

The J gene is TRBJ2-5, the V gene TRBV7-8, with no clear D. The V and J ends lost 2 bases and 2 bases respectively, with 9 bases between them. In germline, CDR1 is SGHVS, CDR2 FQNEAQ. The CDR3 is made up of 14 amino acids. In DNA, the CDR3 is TGTGCCAGCAGCTTACTTGGAGCTCAAGAGACCCAGTACTTC. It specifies CASSLLGAQETQYF.

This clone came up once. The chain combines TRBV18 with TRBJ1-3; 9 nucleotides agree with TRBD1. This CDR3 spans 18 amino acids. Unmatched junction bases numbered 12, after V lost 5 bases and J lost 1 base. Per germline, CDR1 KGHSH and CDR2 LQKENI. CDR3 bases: TGTGCCAGCTCAACCAACCGGGGACAGGGATATTCTGGAAACACCATATATTTT. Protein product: CASSTNRGQGYSGNTIYF.

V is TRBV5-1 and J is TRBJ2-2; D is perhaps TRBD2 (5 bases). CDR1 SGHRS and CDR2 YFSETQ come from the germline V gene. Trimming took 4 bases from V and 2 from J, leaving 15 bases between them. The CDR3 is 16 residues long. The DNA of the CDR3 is TGCGCCAGCAGCCCTTCCTCGGGGTTTAACACCGGGGAGCTGTTTTTT. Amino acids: CASSPSSGFNTGELFF.

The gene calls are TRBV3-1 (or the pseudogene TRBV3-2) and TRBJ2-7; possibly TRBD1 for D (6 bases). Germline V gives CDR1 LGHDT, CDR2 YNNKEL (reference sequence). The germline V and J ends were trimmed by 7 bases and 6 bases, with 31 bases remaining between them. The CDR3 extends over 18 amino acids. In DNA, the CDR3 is TGTGCCAGCACTAAAAGAGAGGGACACATCCCCCTCCGAGGCGAGCAGTACTTC. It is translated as CASTKREGHIPLRGEQYF.

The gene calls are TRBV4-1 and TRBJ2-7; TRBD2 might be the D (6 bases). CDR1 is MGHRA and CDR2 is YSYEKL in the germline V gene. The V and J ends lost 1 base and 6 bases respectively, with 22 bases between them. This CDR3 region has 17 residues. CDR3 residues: CASSQVDGGYLRGEQYF. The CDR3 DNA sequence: TGCGCCAGCAGCCAAGTAGATGGGGGGTACCTCCGAGGCGAGCAGTACTTC.

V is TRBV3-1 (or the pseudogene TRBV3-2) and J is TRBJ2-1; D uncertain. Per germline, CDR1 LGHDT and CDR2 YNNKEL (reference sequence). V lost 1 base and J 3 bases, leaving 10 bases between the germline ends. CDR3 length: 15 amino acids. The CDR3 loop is CASSQGGLVYNEQFF. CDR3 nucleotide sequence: TGTGCCAGCAGCCAAGGTGGCCTAGTCTACAATGAGCAGTTCTTC.

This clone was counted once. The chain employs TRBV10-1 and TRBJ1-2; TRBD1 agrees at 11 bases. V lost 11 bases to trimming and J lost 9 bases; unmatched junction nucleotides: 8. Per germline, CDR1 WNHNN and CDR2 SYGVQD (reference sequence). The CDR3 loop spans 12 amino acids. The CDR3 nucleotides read TGCGCCGCAAAAGGGGACAGGGGGAGCTACACCTTC. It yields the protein CAAKGDRGSYTF.

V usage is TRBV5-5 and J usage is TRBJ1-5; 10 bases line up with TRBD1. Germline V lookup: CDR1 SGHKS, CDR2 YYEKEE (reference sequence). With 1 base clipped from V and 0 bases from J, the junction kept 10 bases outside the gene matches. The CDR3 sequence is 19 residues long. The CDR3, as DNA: TGTGCCAGCAGCTTGTTTGGTCGGGACAGGGGTTATAGCAATCAGCCCCAGCATTTT. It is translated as CASSLFGRDRGYSNQPQHF.

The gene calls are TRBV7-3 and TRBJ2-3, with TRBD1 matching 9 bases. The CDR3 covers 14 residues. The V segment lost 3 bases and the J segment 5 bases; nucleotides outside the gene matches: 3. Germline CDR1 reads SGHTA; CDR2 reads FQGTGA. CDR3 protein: CASSLGQGVDTQYF. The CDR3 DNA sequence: TGTGCCAGCAGCTTGGGACAGGGAGTAGATACGCAGTATTTT.

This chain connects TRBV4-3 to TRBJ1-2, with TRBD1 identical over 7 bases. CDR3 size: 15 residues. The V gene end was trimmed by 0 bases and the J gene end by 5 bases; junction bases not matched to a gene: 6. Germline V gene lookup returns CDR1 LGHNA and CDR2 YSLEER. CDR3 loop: CASSQDRGTPYGYTF. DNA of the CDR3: TGCGCCAGCAGCCAAGACAGGGGGACCCCTTATGGCTACACCTTC.